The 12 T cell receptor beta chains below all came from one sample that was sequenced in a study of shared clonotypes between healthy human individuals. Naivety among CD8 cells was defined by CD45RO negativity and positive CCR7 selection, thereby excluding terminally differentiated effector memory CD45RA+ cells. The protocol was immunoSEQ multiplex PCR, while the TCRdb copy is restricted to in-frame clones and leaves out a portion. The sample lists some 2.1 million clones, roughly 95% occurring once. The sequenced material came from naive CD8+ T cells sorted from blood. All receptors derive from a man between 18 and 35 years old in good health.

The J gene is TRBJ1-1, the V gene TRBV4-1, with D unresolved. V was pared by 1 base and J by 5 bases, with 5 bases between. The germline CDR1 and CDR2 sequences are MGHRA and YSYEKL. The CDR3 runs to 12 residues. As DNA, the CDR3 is TGCGCCAGCAGCCAAGCCAGTACTGAAGCTTTCTTT. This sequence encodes CASSQASTEAFF.

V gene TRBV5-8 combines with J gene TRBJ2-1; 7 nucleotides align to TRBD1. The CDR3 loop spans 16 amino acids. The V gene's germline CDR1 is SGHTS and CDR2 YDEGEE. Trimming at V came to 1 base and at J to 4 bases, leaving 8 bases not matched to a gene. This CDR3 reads CASSLSGGVLYNEQFF. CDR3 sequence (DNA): TGTGCCAGCAGCTTGTCAGGGGGAGTTTTATACAATGAGCAGTTCTTC. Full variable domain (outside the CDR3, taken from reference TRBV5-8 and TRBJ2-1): EAGVTQSPTHLIKTRGQQATLRCSPISGHTSVYWYQQALGLGLQFLLWYDEGEERNRGNFPPRFSGRQFPNYSSELNVNALELEDSALYLCASSLSGGVLYNEQFFGPGTRLTVL.

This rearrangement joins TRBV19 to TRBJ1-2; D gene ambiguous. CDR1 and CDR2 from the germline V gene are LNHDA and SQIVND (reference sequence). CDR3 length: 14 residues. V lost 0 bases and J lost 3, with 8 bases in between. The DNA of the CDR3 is TGTGCCAGTAGTATAGATCCCGGGGACTATGGCTACACCTTC. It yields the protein CASSIDPGDYGYTF. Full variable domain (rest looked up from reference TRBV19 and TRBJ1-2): DGGITQSPKYLFRKEGQNVTLSCEQNLNHDAMYWYRQDPGQGLRLIYYSQIVNDFQKGDIAEGYSVSREKKESFPLTVTSAQKNPTAFYLCASSIDPGDYGYTFGSGTRLTVV.

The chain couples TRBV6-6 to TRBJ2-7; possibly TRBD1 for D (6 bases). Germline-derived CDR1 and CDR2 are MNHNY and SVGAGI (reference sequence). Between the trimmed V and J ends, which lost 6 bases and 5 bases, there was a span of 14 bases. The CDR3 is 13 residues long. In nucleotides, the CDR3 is TGTGCCAGCAGCCTCACAGGGTCCGACGAGCAGTACTTC. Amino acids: CASSLTGSDEQYF.

CDR3 coding DNA: TGCGCCAGCAGCCAAGGGACGGGAGTGGCTGAAGCTTTCTTT. Translating gives CASSQGTGVAEAFF. The chain links TRBV4-1 to TRBJ1-1; D gene unclear. CDR3 length equals 14 residues. With 1 base removed from V and 6 bases from J, the gap between germline ends came to 12 bases. Looked up from germline, CDR1 is MGHRA and CDR2 is YSYEKL.

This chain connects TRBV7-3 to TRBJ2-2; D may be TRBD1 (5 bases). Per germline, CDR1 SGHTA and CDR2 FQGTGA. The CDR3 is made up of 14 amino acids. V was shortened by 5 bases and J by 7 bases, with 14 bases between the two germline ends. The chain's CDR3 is CASSPQGGYGELFF. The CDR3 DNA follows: TGTGCCAGCAGCCCCCAGGGTGGGTACGGGGAGCTGTTTTTT.

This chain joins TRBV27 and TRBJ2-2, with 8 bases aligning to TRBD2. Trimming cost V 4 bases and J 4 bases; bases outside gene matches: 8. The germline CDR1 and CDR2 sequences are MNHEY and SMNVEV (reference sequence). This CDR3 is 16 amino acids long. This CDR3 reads CASSYAAGEFTGELFF. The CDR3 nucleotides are TGTGCCAGCAGTTACGCAGCGGGAGAGTTCACCGGGGAGCTGTTTTTT.

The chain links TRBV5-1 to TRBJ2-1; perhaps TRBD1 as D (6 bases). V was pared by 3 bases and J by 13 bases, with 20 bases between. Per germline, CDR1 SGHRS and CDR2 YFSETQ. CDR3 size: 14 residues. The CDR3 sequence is CASSSQQGSAGQFF. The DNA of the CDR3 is TGCGCCAGCAGCTCCCAACAGGGATCAGCAGGACAGTTCTTC. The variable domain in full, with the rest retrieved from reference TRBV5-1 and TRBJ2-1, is KAGVTQTPRYLIKTRGQQVTLSCSPISGHRSVSWYQQTPGQGLQFLFEYFSETQRNKGNFPGRFSGRQFSNSRSEMNVSTLELGDSALYLCASSSQQGSAGQFFGPGTRLTVL.

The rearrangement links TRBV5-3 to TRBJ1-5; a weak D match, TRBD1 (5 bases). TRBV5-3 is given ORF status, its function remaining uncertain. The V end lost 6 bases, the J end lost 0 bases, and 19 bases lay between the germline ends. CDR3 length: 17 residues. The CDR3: CARTTGGDPPSNQPQHF. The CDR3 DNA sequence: TGTGCCAGAACCACCGGGGGGGACCCACCTAGCAATCAGCCCCAGCATTTT.

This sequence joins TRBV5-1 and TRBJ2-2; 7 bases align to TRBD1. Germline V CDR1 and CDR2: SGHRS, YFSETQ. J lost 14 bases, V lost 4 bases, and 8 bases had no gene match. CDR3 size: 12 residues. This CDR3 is CASSIDRVALFF. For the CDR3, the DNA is TGCGCCAGCAGCATCGACAGGGTCGCACTGTTTTTT.

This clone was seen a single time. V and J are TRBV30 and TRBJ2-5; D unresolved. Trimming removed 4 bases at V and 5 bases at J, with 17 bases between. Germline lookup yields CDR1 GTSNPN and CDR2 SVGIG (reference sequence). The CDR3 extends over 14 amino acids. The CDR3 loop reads CAWNFGPPQETQYF. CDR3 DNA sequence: TGTGCCTGGAATTTTGGACCGCCGCAGGAGACCCAGTACTTC.

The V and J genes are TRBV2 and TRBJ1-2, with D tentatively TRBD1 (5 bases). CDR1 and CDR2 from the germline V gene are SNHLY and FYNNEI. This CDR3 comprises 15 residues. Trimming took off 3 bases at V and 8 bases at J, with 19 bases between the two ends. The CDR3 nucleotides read TGTGCCAGCAGTGATTCTCCGGGGGTTACTGGCGGCTACACCTTC. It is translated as CASSDSPGVTGGYTF.